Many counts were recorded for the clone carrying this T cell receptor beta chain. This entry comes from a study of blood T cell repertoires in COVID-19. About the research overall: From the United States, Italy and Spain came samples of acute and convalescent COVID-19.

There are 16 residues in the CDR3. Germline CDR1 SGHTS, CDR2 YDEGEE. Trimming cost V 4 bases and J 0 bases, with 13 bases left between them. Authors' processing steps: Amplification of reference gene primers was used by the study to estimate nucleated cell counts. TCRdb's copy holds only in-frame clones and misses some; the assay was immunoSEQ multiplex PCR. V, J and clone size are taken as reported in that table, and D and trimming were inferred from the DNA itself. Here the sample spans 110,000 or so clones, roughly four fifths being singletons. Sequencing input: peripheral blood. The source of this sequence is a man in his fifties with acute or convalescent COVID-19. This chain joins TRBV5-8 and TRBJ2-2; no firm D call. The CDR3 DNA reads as TGTGCCAGCAGCCGCACATCTCCCGCGAACACCGGGGAGCTGTTTTTT. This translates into CASSRTSPANTGELFF. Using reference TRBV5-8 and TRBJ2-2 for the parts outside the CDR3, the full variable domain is EAGVTQSPTHLIKTRGQQATLRCSPISGHTSVYWYQQALGLGLQFLLWYDEGEERNRGNFPPRFSGRQFPNYSSELNVNALELEDSALYLCASSRTSPANTGELFFGEGSRLTVL.